These T cell receptor beta chains were read from a single sample in a study of T cells after yellow fever vaccination. A single record per CDR3 protein comes from TCRdb applying MiXCR to the 5' RACE reads. This sample carries 150,000 to 200,000 distinct CDR3 sequences, roughly 11% of them seen once, and the ten largest clones take 36%. Sequencing used CD8+ T cells sorted from PBMCs, obtained 15 days after the yellow fever booster vaccination. These receptor sequences come from a man between 18 and 35 years old who received the YFV17D yellow fever vaccine. Both conserved end residues are part of each CDR3. A D gene is named only where the DNA matches it firmly. Clone size is shown for a subset of rows, as once, few, many or a class of expanded clone.

CDR3 DNA | CDR3 protein | D gene | V gene | clone size | J gene
TGTGCCAGCAGCGATGACGCGGAACACTATGGCTACACCTTC | CASSDDAEHYGYTF | . | TRBV9 | many | TRBJ1-2
TGTGCCAGCAGTATCGGGGGGGAGACCCAGTACTTC | CASSIGGETQYF | TRBD2 | TRBV6-5 | . | TRBJ2-5
TGCGCCAGCAGCCAAGTAACAGACACAGATACGCAGTATTTT | CASSQVTDTDTQYF | . | TRBV4-1 | many | TRBJ2-3
TGTGCCAGTAGTATAACGGGCGGGAACTACAATGAGCAGTTCTTC | CASSITGGNYNEQFF | . | TRBV19 | . | TRBJ2-1
TGCGCCAGCAGCTTGGTCATAGGGTCATATCGGACGTACGAGCAGTACTTC | CASSLVIGSYRTYEQYF | . | TRBV5-1 | few | TRBJ2-7
TGTGCCAGCAGCCCCCGGACAGTGCGCTATGGCTACACCTTC | CASSPRTVRYGYTF | . | TRBV7-2 | many | TRBJ1-2
TGTGCCAGCAGTTCATCGAATGAGCAGTTCTTC | CASSSSNEQFF | . | TRBV12-3/TRBV12-4 | many | TRBJ2-1
TGCAGTGCTAGAAAGACAGACGGAGTGGGAACTGAAGCTTTCTTT | CSARKTDGVGTEAFF | . | TRBV20-1 | . | TRBJ1-1
TGCAGCGTGGGGACAGGGGTTGCTGAAGCTTTCTTT | CSVGTGVAEAFF | TRBD1 | TRBV29-1 | few | TRBJ1-1
TGTGCCAGCAGTTTAGCTGGGGGTATGAATGAGCAGTTCTTC | CASSLAGGMNEQFF | . | TRBV12-3/TRBV12-4 | many | TRBJ2-1
TGTGCCAGCAGTTACTGGCCAAGTAGCACAGATACGCAGTATTTT | CASSYWPSSTDTQYF | . | TRBV6-5 | few | TRBJ2-3
TGCGCCAGCAGCCAAACAGTGTATATGGCTAATGAAAAACTGTTTTTT | CASSQTVYMANEKLFF | . | TRBV4-1 | few | TRBJ1-4
TGTGCCAGCACTGCGGGGGACTACGAGCAGTACTTC | CASTAGDYEQYF | TRBD2 | TRBV25-1 | few | TRBJ2-7
TGTGCCAGCAGCTTTACGGGGAGGGAGACCCAGTACTTC | CASSFTGRETQYF | . | TRBV11-2 | few | TRBJ2-5
TGTGCCAGCAGCCCGTCTGGGGTATCCTACAATGAGCAGTTCTTC | CASSPSGVSYNEQFF | . | TRBV4-2 | . | TRBJ2-1
TGTGCCAGCAGTGACGGACAGGGAGGGACCAATCAGCCCCAGCATTTT | CASSDGQGGTNQPQHF | TRBD1 | TRBV6-1 | . | TRBJ1-5
TGTGCCAGCAGTTACGGAGATAATGAAGCTTTCTTT | CASSYGDNEAFF | . | TRBV6-2/TRBV6-3 | . | TRBJ1-1
TGCGCCAGCAGCTCAGGACAGTTTAGCACAGATACGCAGTATTTT | CASSSGQFSTDTQYF | . | TRBV5-1 | . | TRBJ2-3
TGTGCCAGCAGCTTAGGGCAGGGGAGTGGCAATGAGCAGTTCTTC | CASSLGQGSGNEQFF | . | TRBV7-3 | few | TRBJ2-1
TGTGCCAGCAGCTTATACCGGACATCGAACTATGGCTACACCTTC | CASSLYRTSNYGYTF | . | TRBV7-9 | few | TRBJ1-2
TGTGCCAGCAGCTTAATTTTGGGGACAGGAAGACCTGAAGCTTTCTTT | CASSLILGTGRPEAFF | TRBD1 | TRBV11-2 | . | TRBJ1-1
TGTGCCAGCAGTTCCGGTCCAGCCCAAGAGACCCAGTACTTC | CASSSGPAQETQYF | . | TRBV6-5 | . | TRBJ2-5
TGCGCCAGCAGCCAAGAGAGGGGCGACTATGGCTACACCTTC | CASSQERGDYGYTF | . | TRBV4-1 | . | TRBJ1-2
TGTGCCAGCAGTTACTCTTCGGACAGGGGGGGCTCCACTGAAGCTTTCTTT | CASSYSSDRGGSTEAFF | TRBD1 | TRBV6-2/TRBV6-3 | . | TRBJ1-1
TGTGCCAGCTCCGGATCGGGTACGTCCTACAATGAGCAGTTCTTC | CASSGSGTSYNEQFF | . | TRBV2 | few | TRBJ2-1
TGTGCCAGCAGCTACACCCCCGTTCAGGACACCATATATTTT | CASSYTPVQDTIYF | . | TRBV6-6 | . | TRBJ1-3
TGTGCCAGCAGCCCTCGGCGGGGGTTGACTAGCACAGATACGCAGTATTTT | CASSPRRGLTSTDTQYF | TRBD2 | TRBV25-1 | many | TRBJ2-3
TGCAGTGCTAGAGATTTCGTGAGCTCCTACAATGAGCAGTTCTTC | CSARDFVSSYNEQFF | . | TRBV20-1 | . | TRBJ2-1
TGCGCCAGCAGCCAATCAGGGCACACGAACACTGAAGCTTTCTTT | CASSQSGHTNTEAFF | . | TRBV4-3 | few | TRBJ1-1
TGCGCCAGCAGCCAAGATGGGTTCTCCGTCCTGAACACCGGGGAGCTGTTTTTT | CASSQDGFSVLNTGELFF | . | TRBV4-3 | . | TRBJ2-2
TGTGCCAGCCTTTACACCGGGCAGGGGGCTGTCGGCTACACCTTC | CASLYTGQGAVGYTF | TRBD1 | TRBV6-6 | . | TRBJ1-2
TGTGCCAGCGGGCCACTTTGGATCACTGAAGCTTTCTTT | CASGPLWITEAFF | . | TRBV6-5 | few | TRBJ1-1
TGTGCCATCAGAACCGGGACAGGGGACGCAGATACGCAGTATTTT | CAIRTGTGDADTQYF | TRBD1 | TRBV10-3 | many | TRBJ2-3
TGCGCCAGCAGCCATCCAGCGGGACGTACGTTCTCTGGAAACACCATATATTTT | CASSHPAGRTFSGNTIYF | . | TRBV4-1 | many | TRBJ1-3
TGTGCCAGCGCCTGGGAGGGAGTAGCAACAGATACGCAGTATTTT | CASAWEGVATDTQYF | TRBD2 | TRBV6-2/TRBV6-3 | few | TRBJ2-3
TGCGCCAGCAGCCAAGATAGACTAGCGGGCTACAATGAGCAGTTCTTC | CASSQDRLAGYNEQFF | TRBD2 | TRBV4-3 | . | TRBJ2-1
TGCAGTTTACAGGACCGTGAAGCTTTCTTT | CSLQDREAFF | . | TRBV20-1 | once | TRBJ1-1
TGCGCCAGCAGCCAATTGTCCAGGGACATTAGCTATGGCTACACCTTC | CASSQLSRDISYGYTF | . | TRBV4-1 | few | TRBJ1-2
TGCGCCAGCAGCCAAGGGGCAGGGTTCATGAACACTGAAGCTTTCTTT | CASSQGAGFMNTEAFF | . | TRBV4-3 | . | TRBJ1-1
TGTGCCAGCAGCCAGGGACAGTACAATGAGCAGTTCTTC | CASSQGQYNEQFF | TRBD1 | TRBV6-5 | . | TRBJ2-1
TGTGCCAGCAGCTCGGGACTAGCGGGGGACTACAATGAGCAGTCCTTC | CASSSGLAGDYNEQSF | TRBD2 | TRBV7-9 | . | TRBJ2-1
TGTGCCAGCAGCTTAGGAAGAGCGGGGGGGAGTGAGCAGTTCTTC | CASSLGRAGGSEQFF | TRBD2 | TRBV7-9 | few | TRBJ2-1
TGTGCCAGCAGCGACTCACGTATCGGTCGGGAGACCCAGTACTTC | CASSDSRIGRETQYF | . | TRBV2 | few | TRBJ2-5
TGTGCCAGCACGTTAGCGGGGGAGACCTCAGAGACCCAGTACTTC | CASTLAGETSETQYF | TRBD2 | TRBV12-3/TRBV12-4 | . | TRBJ2-5
TGTGCCAGCAGCTTAGAGTCGGCCAACCGGGGGAACACTGAAGCTTTCTTT | CASSLESANRGNTEAFF | . | TRBV7-2 | few | TRBJ1-1
TGTGCCAGCAGCCCAGCGGGGGGGCGATCAGATACGCAGTATTTT | CASSPAGGRSDTQYF | TRBD2 | TRBV7-7 | many | TRBJ2-3
TGCAGCGTCCTCGAGATGGCGAGGGCCTACACTGAAGCTTTCTTT | CSVLEMARAYTEAFF | . | TRBV29-1 | few | TRBJ1-1
TGTGCCAGCAGCCACCCTCAGCGGGGGGTCACAGATACGCAGTATTTT | CASSHPQRGVTDTQYF | TRBD2 | TRBV11-3 | few | TRBJ2-3
TGTGCCAGCAGTTTATCAAGGCAGCCCTACAATGAGCAGTTCTTC | CASSLSRQPYNEQFF | . | TRBV27 | many | TRBJ2-1
TGTGCCAGCAGCTTAGTTGGGAGAGAGACCCAGTACTTC | CASSLVGRETQYF | . | TRBV7-6 | . | TRBJ2-5